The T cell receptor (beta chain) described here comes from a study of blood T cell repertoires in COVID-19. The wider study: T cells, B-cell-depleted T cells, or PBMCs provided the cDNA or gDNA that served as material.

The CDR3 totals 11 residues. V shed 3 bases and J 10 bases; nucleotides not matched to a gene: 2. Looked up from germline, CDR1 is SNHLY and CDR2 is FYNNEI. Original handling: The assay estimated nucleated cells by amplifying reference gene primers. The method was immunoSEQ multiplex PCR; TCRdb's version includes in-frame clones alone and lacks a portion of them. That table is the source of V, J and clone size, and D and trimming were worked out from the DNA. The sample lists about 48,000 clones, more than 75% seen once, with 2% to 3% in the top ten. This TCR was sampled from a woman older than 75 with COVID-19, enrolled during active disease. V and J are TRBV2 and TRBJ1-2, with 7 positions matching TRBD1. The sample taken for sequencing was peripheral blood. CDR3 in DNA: TGTGCCAGCAGTGAGGACAGGACCTACACCTTC. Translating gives CASSEDRTYTF.